One and the same sample provided the 28 T cell receptor beta chains below, sequenced in a study of PD-1 blockade in classical Hodgkin lymphoma. Documented time point: newly diagnosed, previously untreated cHL patient sample. PBMCs were thawed, and CD8+ T cells were then isolated from them by magnetic negative selection. Libraries were prepared by immunoSEQ multiplex PCR; TCRdb keeps only in-frame clonotypes and omits some of them. The sample yields approximately 21,000 clones, 85% to 90% seen once. Sequenced sample: CD8+ T cells from blood. The receptors originated from a human donor with classical Hodgkin lymphoma.

The V gene is TRBV7-3, the J gene TRBJ1-2; possible D gene TRBD1, 5 bases. The germline V gene encodes CDR1 SGHTA and CDR2 FQGTGA. There are 14 residues in the CDR3. The V end lost 5 bases, the J end lost 3 bases, and 13 bases lay between the germline ends. Here the CDR3 reads CASSPGVGDYGYTF. The CDR3 coding sequence is TGTGCCAGCAGCCCTGGGGTGGGGGACTATGGCTACACCTTC. Drawing the rest from reference TRBV7-3 and TRBJ1-2, the complete variable domain is GAGVSQTPSNKVTEKGKYVELRCDPISGHTALYWYRQSLGQGPEFLIYFQGTGAADDSGLPNDRFFAVRPEGSVSTLKIQRTERGDSAVYLCASSPGVGDYGYTFGSGTRLTVV.

A single count supports this clone. The chain uses TRBV6-6 and TRBJ2-4, with TRBD2 matching over 8 bases. This CDR3 spans 16 amino acids. Per the germline V gene, CDR1 is MNHNY and CDR2 is SVGAGI (reference sequence). Trimming at V came to 6 bases and at J to 4 bases, leaving 11 bases not matched to a gene. DNA of the CDR3: TGTGCCAGCAGACCCGGAGTAGCGGGACCAAAAAACATTCAGTACTTC. Residues: CASRPGVAGPKNIQYF.

The V gene is TRBV6-1, the J gene TRBJ2-7, with D possibly TRBD2 on 6 matching bases. V was cut by 3 bases and J by 2 bases, with 20 bases left in between. Germline V gives CDR1 MNHNS, CDR2 SASEGT. The CDR3 is 17 amino acids. CDR3 DNA sequence: TGTGCCAGCAGTGAGCTCCACTCCGGGACTCTTGCCTACGAGCAGTACTTC. It codes for CASSELHSGTLAYEQYF.

This chain uses TRBV9 with TRBJ2-2; the D gene is possibly TRBD2 (6 bases). The germline CDR1 and CDR2 sequences are SGDLS and YYNGEE. The V and J ends lost 0 bases and 2 bases respectively, with 23 bases between them. The CDR3 loop spans 20 amino acids. CDR3 DNA sequence: TGTGCCAGCAGCGTAGAACCCCGGAGGGTAACGGGGCCCAACACCGGGGAGCTGTTTTTT. Translation: CASSVEPRRVTGPNTGELFF.

The chain uses TRBV19 and TRBJ1-2, with D maybe TRBD1 (5 bases). V lost 3 bases and J 0 bases, leaving 8 bases between the germline ends. The CDR3 runs to 14 residues. Germline CDR1 and CDR2: LNHDA and SQIVND (reference sequence). The DNA of the CDR3 is TGTGCCAGTAGTATCGGGACGGCTAACTATGGCTACACCTTC. It codes for CASSIGTANYGYTF.

In this sample, this clone turned up once. This rearrangement joins TRBV9 to TRBJ2-1; 9 bases agree with TRBD2. With V trimmed by 0 bases and J by 5 bases, 3 bases remained unmatched. The CDR3 loop spans 15 amino acids. From germline, CDR1 is SGDLS and CDR2 YYNGEE. Here the CDR3 reads CASSVAAGGHNEQFF. CDR3 sequence (DNA): TGTGCCAGCAGCGTAGCAGCGGGGGGCCACAATGAGCAGTTCTTC.

V usage is TRBV7-9 and J usage is TRBJ2-5; D may be TRBD1 (6 bases). The end of the DNA aligns better with TRBJ2-7, so the J call may be wrong. The CDR3 is 15 amino acids. CDR1 SEHNR and CDR2 FQNEAQ come from the germline V gene (reference sequence). This CDR3 is CASSSPPQGFYEQYF. CDR3 sequence (DNA): TGTGCCAGCAGCTCCCCCCCACAGGGATTCTACGAGCAGTACTTC.

This clone was seen a single time. The chain joins TRBV29-1 to TRBJ1-1, with 12 bases that match TRBD1. The J segment lost 3 bases and the V segment lost 6 bases, leaving 2 bases of the junction unmatched. Germline-derived CDR1 and CDR2 are SQVTM and ANQGSEA. The CDR3 totals 13 residues. The CDR3 DNA is TGCAGCGTGGGGGACAGGGGGCACACTGAAGCTTTCTTT. Translation gives CSVGDRGHTEAFF. Full variable domain (missing parts from reference TRBV29-1 and TRBJ1-1): SAVISQKPSRDICQRGTSLTIQCQVDSQVTMMFWYRQQPGQSLTLIATANQGSEATYESGFVIDKFPISRPNLTFSTLTVSNMSPEDSSIYLCSVGDRGHTEAFFGQGTRLTVV.

This chain uses TRBV4-1 with TRBJ1-1, with D unresolved. Trimming pared 1 base from V and 3 bases from J, leaving 18 bases between. The CDR3 has 17 amino acids. Per germline, CDR1 MGHRA and CDR2 YSYEKL. The CDR3 here is CASSQGVGEGSYTEAFF. CDR3 bases: TGCGCCAGCAGCCAAGGGGTCGGGGAGGGCTCTTACACTGAAGCTTTCTTT.

V and J are TRBV7-9 and TRBJ2-3; D might be TRBD1 or TRBD2, each matching 6 bases. This CDR3 region has 18 residues. The V end was cut by 4 bases, the J end by 2 bases, with 22 bases between. Germline lookup yields CDR1 SEHNR and CDR2 FQNEAQ (reference sequence). The CDR3 here is CASSSYRGQGRHTDTQYF. The CDR3 DNA reads TGTGCCAGCAGCTCATACCGGGGGCAGGGGCGACACACAGATACGCAGTATTTT.

This clone was observed a single time. This rearrangement joins TRBV6-5 to TRBJ2-1, with TRBD2 matching 9 bases. Per the germline V gene, CDR1 is MNHEY and CDR2 is SVGAGI. With V trimmed by 4 bases and J by 7 bases, 5 bases remained unmatched. CDR3 length equals 14 residues. The CDR3 sequence: CASSLGGRENEQFF. CDR3 nucleotides: TGTGCCAGCAGTTTGGGCGGGAGGGAGAATGAGCAGTTCTTC.

The V gene is TRBV7-9, the J gene TRBJ2-7, with D perhaps TRBD2 (6 bases). V shed 5 bases and J shed 1 base, with 15 bases lying between them. The CDR3 length is 15 residues. Germline lookup yields CDR1 SEHNR and CDR2 FQNEAQ (reference sequence). This CDR3 is CASSRTGVPSYEQYF. The CDR3 DNA sequence: TGTGCCAGCAGCCGGACGGGGGTACCGTCCTACGAGCAGTACTTC.

The V call is TRBV5-4, the J call TRBJ2-7, with 8 bases lining up with TRBD2. J lost 0 bases, V lost 1 base, and 3 bases had no gene match. The CDR3 is 15 residues long. The V gene's germline CDR1 is SGHNT and CDR2 YYREEE (reference sequence). CDR3 amino acids: CASSLLREDSYEQYF. For the CDR3, the DNA is TGTGCCAGCAGCTTGTTGCGGGAGGACTCCTACGAGCAGTACTTC.

The CDR3 bases are TGTGCCAGCAGCGTGAGTAGCGGGAGGGGCGAGCAGTACTTC. Its protein is CASSVSSGRGEQYF. V gene TRBV9 combines with J gene TRBJ2-7; 11 bases match TRBD2. This CDR3 comprises 14 residues. Germline-derived CDR1 and CDR2 are SGDLS and YYNGEE. The junction had 4 bases not matched to a gene; V was cut back by 2 bases and J by 6 bases.

V usage is TRBV4-1 and J usage is TRBJ2-5; 9 bases are shared with TRBD1. The CDR3 is 14 residues long. Germline CDR1 and CDR2: MGHRA and YSYEKL. V shed 3 bases and J 6 bases; nucleotides not matched to a gene: 5. The CDR3 nucleotides are TGCGCCAGCAGCCATTACAGGGGGCAGAAGACCCAGTACTTC. Its protein is CASSHYRGQKTQYF.

The rearrangement joins TRBV27 to TRBJ1-5, with a tentative D call TRBD1 (5 bases). The CDR3 covers 13 residues. CDR1 is MNHEY and CDR2 is SMNVEV in the germline V gene (reference sequence). The V gene lost 5 bases and the J gene lost 8 bases, with 13 bases spanning the gap. CDR3 protein: CASSGGAMKPQHF. The CDR3 DNA sequence: TGTGCCAGCAGTGGGGGTGCCATGAAGCCCCAGCATTTT.

CDR3 sequence reads: CASSLAGTYEQYF. The DNA of the CDR3 is TGTGCCAGCAGCTTGGCTGGAACCTACGAGCAGTACTTC. The chain links TRBV7-9 to TRBJ2-7; D call uncertain. With 3 bases removed from V and 2 bases from J, the gap between germline ends came to 8 bases. This CDR3 is 13 amino acids long. CDR1 is SEHNR and CDR2 is FQNEAQ in the germline V gene (reference sequence).

This clone was counted between two and nine times. The gene calls are TRBV10-3 and TRBJ2-1; D is uncertain. Germline assignment: CDR1 ENHRY and CDR2 SYGVKD. This CDR3 spans 9 amino acids. V was shortened by 11 bases and J by 6 bases, with 5 bases between the two germline ends. CDR3 in amino acids: CAPGNEQFF. The CDR3 nucleotides read TGTGCCCCGGGCAATGAGCAGTTCTTC.

Here the CDR3 DNA reads TGTGCCAGCAGTGAAGCGGCGCCTGCGGGCTACACCTTC. It encodes CASSEAAPAGYTF. The genes are TRBV2 and TRBJ1-2; D unresolved. V shed 0 bases and J shed 8 bases, with 10 bases lying between them. Germline V gene sequence: CDR1 SNHLY, CDR2 FYNNEI. The CDR3 runs 13 residues.

In DNA form, the CDR3 reads TGTGCCAGCAGCTTCGACGGCCAATATGGCTACACCTTC. Amino acids: CASSFDGQYGYTF. The chain uses TRBV7-2 and TRBJ1-2, with D uncertain. The CDR3 is 13 residues long. The V end lost 3 bases, the J end lost 5 bases, and 10 bases lay between the germline ends. Germline V gives CDR1 SGHTA, CDR2 FQGNSA.

The V call is TRBV6-5, the J call TRBJ1-1; TRBD1 might be the D (6 bases). The CDR3 has 15 residues. V gave up 2 bases and J gave up 3 bases, with 13 bases separating them. Germline V gives CDR1 MNHEY, CDR2 SVGAGI. The CDR3 sequence is CASSYRGTGDTEAFF. CDR3 DNA sequence: TGTGCCAGCAGTTACAGGGGGACGGGGGACACTGAAGCTTTCTTT.

The chain is built from TRBV6-5 and TRBJ1-5, with D maybe TRBD1 (6 bases). The V gene lost 4 bases and the J gene lost 0 bases, with 13 bases spanning the gap. Germline lookup yields CDR1 MNHEY and CDR2 SVGAGI. The CDR3 extends over 16 amino acids. The CDR3: CASSSQGRNSNQPQHF. The CDR3, as DNA: TGTGCCAGCAGTTCTCAGGGGCGGAATAGCAATCAGCCCCAGCATTTT.

V is TRBV7-9 and J is TRBJ2-1; 7 bases align to TRBD2. With 2 bases clipped from V and 9 bases from J, the junction kept 1 base outside the gene matches. Per the germline V gene, CDR1 is SEHNR and CDR2 is FQNEAQ (reference sequence). CDR3 length equals 12 residues. The CDR3 region is CASSLREGEQFF. CDR3 nucleotides: TGTGCCAGCAGCTTAAGGGAGGGTGAGCAGTTCTTC.

This sequence joins TRBV5-1 and TRBJ2-3; D call uncertain. In germline, CDR1 is SGHRS, CDR2 YFSETQ. The CDR3 totals 14 residues. V lost 1 base to trimming and J lost 5 bases, with 11 bases between them. The CDR3 bases are TGCGCCAGCAGCTTGTTCAGTGTTAGAGATACGCAGTATTTT. Protein: CASSLFSVRDTQYF.

The CDR3 loop is CASTPGRGTSSGNTIYF. CDR3 DNA: TGTGCCAGCACCCCGGGAAGAGGGACAAGCTCTGGAAACACCATATATTTT. This rearrangement joins TRBV28 to TRBJ1-3; the D gene is possibly TRBD1 (6 bases). CDR1 and CDR2 (germline): MDHEN, SYDVKM. The CDR3 consists of 17 residues. V dropped 7 bases and J dropped 0 bases, with 19 bases sitting between them.

The chain employs TRBV11-2 and TRBJ1-1; no clear D gene. The V and J ends lost 6 bases and 1 base respectively, with 9 bases between them. The CDR3 runs to 13 residues. Germline values: CDR1 SGHAT, CDR2 FQNNGV. This chain's CDR3 is CASRKLRNTEAFF. The CDR3 nucleotides are TGTGCCAGCAGAAAATTACGGAACACTGAAGCTTTCTTT.

The rearrangement joins TRBV6-4 to TRBJ2-3, with TRBD2 as a possible D gene (6 bases). V lost 8 bases and J 1 base, leaving 13 bases between the germline ends. The CDR3 loop spans 14 amino acids. Germline CDR1 MRHNA, CDR2 SNTAGT. CDR3 protein: CASASGDGTDTQYF. DNA for the CDR3: TGTGCCAGCGCTTCGGGAGACGGCACAGATACGCAGTATTTT.

This clone was detected a few times. The J gene is TRBJ1-1, the V gene TRBV20-1; D gene unclear. With 6 bases removed from V and 2 bases from J, the gap between germline ends came to 7 bases. Per germline, CDR1 DFQATT and CDR2 SNEGSKA (reference sequence). This CDR3 has 11 amino acids. CDR3 protein: CSALINTEAFF. CDR3 nucleotide sequence: TGCAGTGCCCTTATAAACACTGAAGCTTTCTTT.